This section outlines one T cell receptor (beta chain) sequence together with its context. Antigen: not known. The protocol was immunoSEQ multiplex PCR, while the TCRdb copy is restricted to in-frame clones and leaves out a portion. The data contain 1.6 million or so clones, roughly 96% of them singletons. Germline-derived CDR1 and CDR2 are SNHLY and FYNNEI. Trimming took 6 bases from V and 4 from J; bases not matched to a gene: 4. The CDR3 runs to 14 residues. The data were obtained in a study of shared clonotypes between healthy human individuals. Whole-study context: CD4 naive and CD4 memory each took three plates per donor, while CD8 naive took two and CD8 memory one. Study-wide points: Approximately 4.6% of naive CD4 clonotypes were shared across a few donors. Across subsets, estimated richness was generally greater for naive than for memory populations.

The chain couples TRBV2 to TRBJ1-5; TRBD1 matches 9 bases. Sequenced: naive CD4+ T cells sorted from blood. The subset: CD45RA+ positively selected. The sequence was obtained from a man aged 25 to 40 in good health. The CDR3 nucleotides are TGTGCCAGCAGCCAGGGACAGGGTAATCAGCCCCAGCATTTT. This translates into CASSQGQGNQPQHF.